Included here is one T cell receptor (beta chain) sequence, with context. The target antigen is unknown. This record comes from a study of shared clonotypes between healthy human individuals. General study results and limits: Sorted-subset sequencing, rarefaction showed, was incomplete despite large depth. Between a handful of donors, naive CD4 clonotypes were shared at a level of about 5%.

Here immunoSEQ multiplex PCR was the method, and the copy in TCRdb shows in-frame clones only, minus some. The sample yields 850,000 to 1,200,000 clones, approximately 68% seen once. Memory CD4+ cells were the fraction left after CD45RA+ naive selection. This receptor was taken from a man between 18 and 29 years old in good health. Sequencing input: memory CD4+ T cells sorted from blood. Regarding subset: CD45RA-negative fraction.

In nucleotides, the CDR3 is TGTGCCAGCAGCTTAGAAAGTGTCAGGGGCCTCCAAGAGACCCAGTACTTC. Protein: CASSLESVRGLQETQYF. The genes are TRBV11-2 and TRBJ2-5; weak D call: TRBD1 (6 bases). CDR1 and CDR2 from the germline V gene are SGHAT and FQNNGV. V lost 0 bases to trimming and J lost 1 base, with 15 bases between them. The CDR3 has 17 residues.